Reported below is one T cell receptor (beta chain). This sample is drawn from a study of Ad26.COV2.S vaccination and SARS-CoV-2 variants. Study in general: The vaccine Ad26.COV2.S was put into the muscle once, or twice with 56 days between.

Documented treatment: approximately 18 received Ad26.COV2.S at low or high dose, single or two shots; 5 received placebo; per-sample allocation not given. On day 63 after the first injection, vaccine and placebo recipients gave samples. Clones were read by immunoSEQ multiplex PCR, and TCRdb kept only the in-frame ones, dropping some. Among about 350,000 clones listed, roughly nine tenths were seen once. V lost 2 bases and J 2 bases, leaving 6 bases between the germline ends. CDR1 and CDR2 (germline): KGHSH, LQKENI. This CDR3 is 13 amino acids long. The V and J genes are TRBV18 and TRBJ1-2, with D uncertain. Sequences were derived from peripheral blood, sampled in a trial of Ad26.COV2.S vaccine versus placebo. This clonotype was obtained from a person aged 18-65 years who received the Ad26.COV2.S COVID-19 vaccine or a placebo. CDR3: CASSPEQNYGYTF. CDR3 nucleotides: TGTGCCAGCTCACCAGAACAGAACTATGGCTACACCTTC.